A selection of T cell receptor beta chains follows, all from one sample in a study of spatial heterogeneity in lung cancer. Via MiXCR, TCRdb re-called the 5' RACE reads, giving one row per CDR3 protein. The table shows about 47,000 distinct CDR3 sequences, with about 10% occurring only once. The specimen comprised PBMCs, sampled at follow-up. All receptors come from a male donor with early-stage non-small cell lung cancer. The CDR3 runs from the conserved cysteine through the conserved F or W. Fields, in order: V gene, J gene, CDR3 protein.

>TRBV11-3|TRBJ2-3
CASSLASGTGETDTQYF
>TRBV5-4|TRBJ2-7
CASSLPGSLSYEQYF
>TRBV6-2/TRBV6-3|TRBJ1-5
CASSYSFQGSINQPQHF
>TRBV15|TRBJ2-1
CATSRGETDNEQFF
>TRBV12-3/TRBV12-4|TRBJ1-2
CASSTRVDSPYGYTF
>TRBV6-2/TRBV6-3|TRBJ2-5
CASSYPPGAQYF
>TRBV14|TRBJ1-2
CASSGGNYGYTF
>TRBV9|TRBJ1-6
CASSATGTSNSPLHF
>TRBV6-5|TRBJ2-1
CASSRTSGSVNEQFF
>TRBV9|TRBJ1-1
CASSALTGAPTEAFF
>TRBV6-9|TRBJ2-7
CASTPTGRAYEQYF
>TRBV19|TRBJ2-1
CASSSPPGLRINEQFF
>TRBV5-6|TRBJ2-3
CASSFGDTQYF
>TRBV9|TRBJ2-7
CASSGLNGYEQYF
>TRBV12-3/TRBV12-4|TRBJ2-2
CASSFAWSTGELFF
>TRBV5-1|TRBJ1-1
CASSVPGGDTEAFF
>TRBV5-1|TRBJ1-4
CASSLDGELFF
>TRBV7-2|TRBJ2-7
CASSLARTGVEQYF
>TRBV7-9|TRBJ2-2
CASSPTTGTGELFF
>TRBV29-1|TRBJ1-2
CSVAREGNYGYTF
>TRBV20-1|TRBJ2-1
CSARRGLAGWDYGHEQFF
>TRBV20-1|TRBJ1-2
CSARESGSSLNGYTF
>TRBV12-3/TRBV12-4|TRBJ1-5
CASSFGGRQPQHF
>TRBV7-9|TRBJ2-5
CASSPGTSGGTRETQYF